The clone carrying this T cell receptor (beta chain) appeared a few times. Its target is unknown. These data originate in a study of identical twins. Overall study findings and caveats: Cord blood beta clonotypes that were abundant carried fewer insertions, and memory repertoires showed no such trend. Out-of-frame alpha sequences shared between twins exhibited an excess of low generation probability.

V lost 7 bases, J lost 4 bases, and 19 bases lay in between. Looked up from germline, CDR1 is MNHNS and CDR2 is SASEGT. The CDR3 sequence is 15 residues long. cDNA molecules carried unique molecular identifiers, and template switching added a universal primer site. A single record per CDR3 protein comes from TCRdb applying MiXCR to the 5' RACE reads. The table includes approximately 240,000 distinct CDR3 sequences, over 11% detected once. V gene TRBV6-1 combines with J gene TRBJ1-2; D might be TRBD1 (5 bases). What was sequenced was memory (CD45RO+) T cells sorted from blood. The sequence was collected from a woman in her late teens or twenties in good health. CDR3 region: CASTQIQGLGYGYTF. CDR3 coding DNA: TGTGCCAGCACCCAGATTCAGGGTCTTGGCTATGGCTACACCTTC.